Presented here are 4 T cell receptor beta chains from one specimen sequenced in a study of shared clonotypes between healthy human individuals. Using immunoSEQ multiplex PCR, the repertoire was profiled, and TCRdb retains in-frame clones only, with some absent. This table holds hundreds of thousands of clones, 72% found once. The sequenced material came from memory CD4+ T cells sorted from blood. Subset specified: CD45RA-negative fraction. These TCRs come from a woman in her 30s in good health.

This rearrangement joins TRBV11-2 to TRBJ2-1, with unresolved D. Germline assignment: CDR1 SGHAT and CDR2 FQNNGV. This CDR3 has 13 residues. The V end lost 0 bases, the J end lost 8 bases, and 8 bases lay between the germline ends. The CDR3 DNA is TGTGCCAGCAGCTTAGAGAGGATGTATGAGCAGTTCTTC. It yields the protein CASSLERMYEQFF.

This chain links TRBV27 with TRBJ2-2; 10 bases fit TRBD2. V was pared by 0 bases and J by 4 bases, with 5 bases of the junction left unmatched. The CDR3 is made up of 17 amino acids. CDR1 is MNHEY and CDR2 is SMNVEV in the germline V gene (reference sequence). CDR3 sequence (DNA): TGTGCCAGCAGTTTATCTAAAGCGGGAGGGGGCACCGGGGAGCTGTTTTTT. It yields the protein CASSLSKAGGGTGELFF.

The CDR3 is CASSPSTGEVNYGYTF. The CDR3 DNA reads TGTGCCAGCAGCCCTTCGACAGGGGAAGTAAACTATGGCTACACCTTC. This chain uses TRBV28 with TRBJ1-2; 8 bases fit TRBD1. This CDR3 spans 16 amino acids. V was pared by 6 bases and J by 2 bases, with 11 bases of the junction left unmatched. Germline V gives CDR1 MDHEN, CDR2 SYDVKM.

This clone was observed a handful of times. CDR3 residues: CASSDNLGVYEQYF. Written as DNA, the CDR3 is TGTGCCAGCAGTGATAACCTGGGGGTTTACGAGCAGTACTTC. The J gene is TRBJ2-7, the V gene TRBV6-1; D could derive from TRBD1 or TRBD2 (5 bases each). The CDR3 is 14 residues long. Looked up from germline, CDR1 is MNHNS and CDR2 is SASEGT. V was clipped by 3 bases and J by 4 bases, with 13 bases between them.